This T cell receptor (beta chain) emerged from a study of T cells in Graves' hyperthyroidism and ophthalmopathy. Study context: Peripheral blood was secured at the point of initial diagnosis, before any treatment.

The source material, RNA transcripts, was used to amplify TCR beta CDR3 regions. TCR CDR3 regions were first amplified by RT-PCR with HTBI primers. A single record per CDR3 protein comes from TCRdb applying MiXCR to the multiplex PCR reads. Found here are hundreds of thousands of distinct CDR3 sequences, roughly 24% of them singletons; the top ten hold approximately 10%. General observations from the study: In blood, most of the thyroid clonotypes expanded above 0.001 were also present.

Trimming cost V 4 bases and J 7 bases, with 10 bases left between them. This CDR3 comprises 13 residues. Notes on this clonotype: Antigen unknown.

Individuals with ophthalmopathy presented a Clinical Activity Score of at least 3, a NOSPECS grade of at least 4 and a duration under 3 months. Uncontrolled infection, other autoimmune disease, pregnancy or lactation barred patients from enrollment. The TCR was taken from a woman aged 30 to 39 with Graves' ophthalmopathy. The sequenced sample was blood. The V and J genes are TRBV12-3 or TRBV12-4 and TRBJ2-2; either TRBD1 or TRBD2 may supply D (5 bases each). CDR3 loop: CASSSRDGGELFF. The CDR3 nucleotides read TGTGCCAGCAGTTCCAGGGACGGCGGGGAGCTGTTTTTT.